The entry below describes one TCR beta chain. Its cognate antigen is unknown. The sample comes from a study of T cell responses to AZD1222 COVID-19 vaccine. General study points: A mostly white British donor set with more females was recruited, and clonal diversity was possibly underestimated. Breadth and depth of Spike-specific TCRs rose after two AZD1222 doses.

CDR1 is SGDLS and CDR2 is YYNGEE in the germline V gene. V was cut by 6 bases and J by 4 bases, with 18 bases left in between. This CDR3 is 15 amino acids long. Profiled with immunoSEQ multiplex PCR; TCRdb holds only in-frame clones, not every one. The sample lists 110,000 to 150,000 clones, around nine tenths occurring once. The starting material was peripheral blood, obtained 28 days after the second AZD1222 dose. The chain uses TRBV9 and TRBJ2-3, with D possibly being TRBD2 (6 bases). This TCR was sampled from an adult who received the AZD1222 COVID-19 vaccine. The CDR3 protein is CASTQGSGVADTQYF. The CDR3 DNA is TGTGCCAGCACCCAAGGATCGGGAGTGGCAGATACGCAGTATTTT.